This TCR beta chain emerged from a study of shared clonotypes between healthy human individuals. Study outcomes and limitations: Researchers sampled blood only, noting tissue repertoires likely differ.

Using immunoSEQ multiplex PCR, the repertoire was profiled, and TCRdb retains in-frame clones only, with some absent. The table has hundreds of thousands of clones, 95% to 98% seen once. Between the trimmed V and J ends, which lost 5 bases and 1 base, there was a span of 12 bases. Germline CDR1 reads SQVTM; CDR2 reads ANQGSEA. The CDR3 is 13 amino acids. Naive CD8 cells were CD45RO-negative, positively selected for CCR7, excluding terminally differentiated effector memory CD45RA+ cells. This clone was observed once. Its antigen is unknown. J is TRBJ2-7 and V is TRBV29-1; perhaps TRBD1 as D (6 bases). The clonotype originates from a man aged 25 to 40 in good health. The specimen was naive CD8+ T cells sorted from blood. This CDR3 reads CSVRDTYSYEQYF. The DNA of the CDR3 is TGCAGCGTTAGGGACACTTATTCCTACGAGCAGTACTTC.